Listed here are 4 T cell receptor beta chains from one sample, sequenced in a study of response to subunit inactivated influenza vaccine. MiXCR, run by TCRdb on the RT-PCR reads, gives a single entry per CDR3 protein. The sample includes 700,000 to 900,000 distinct CDR3 sequences, 21% of them seen just once. Specimen: PBMCs from blood, collected about 5 days after vaccination. Receptor source: a man aged 50 to 60 who received an inactivated influenza vaccine.

This clonotype was recorded once. The chain recombines TRBV4-3 with TRBJ1-4, with D hard to call. The ends were cut back, 1 base at V and 0 bases at J, with 6 bases in the middle. The germline V gene has CDR1 LGHNA and CDR2 YSLEER. The CDR3 is made up of 15 amino acids. The CDR3 protein is CASSQVYATNEKLFF. CDR3 in DNA: TGCGCCAGCAGCCAAGTATACGCAACTAATGAAAAACTGTTTTTT.

The chain has TRBV4-2 and TRBJ2-1; D is possibly TRBD2 (6 bases). CDR1 and CDR2 (germline): LGHNA, YNFKEQ. CDR3 length: 16 residues. Between the trimmed V and J ends, which lost 8 bases and 1 base, there was a span of 18 bases. This chain's CDR3 is CASSPRVAESYNEQFF. The CDR3 nucleotides are TGTGCCAGCTCCCCTCGGGTAGCGGAGTCCTACAATGAGCAGTTCTTC.

V and J are TRBV6-1 and TRBJ1-1; D perhaps matches TRBD1 (6 bases). With 8 bases removed from V and 6 bases from J, the gap between germline ends came to 16 bases. This CDR3 region has 13 residues. The germline gives CDR1 MNHNS, CDR2 SASEGT. The CDR3 loop reads CASGGRGDSEAFF. In DNA, the CDR3 is TGTGCCAGCGGAGGGAGGGGGGACTCTGAAGCTTTCTTT.

V is TRBV12-3 or TRBV12-4 and J is TRBJ1-2, with 8 positions matching TRBD1. The J segment lost 6 bases and the V segment lost 5 bases, leaving 14 bases of the junction unmatched. There are 16 residues in the CDR3. CDR3 region: CASSVKPAGQGNGYTF. Written as DNA, the CDR3 is TGTGCCAGCAGTGTCAAACCGGCAGGACAGGGCAATGGCTACACCTTC.